This T cell receptor beta chain was retrieved from a study of blood T cell repertoires in COVID-19. Turning to the study itself: Samples of COVID-19 (acute and convalescent) were obtained from the United States, Italy and Spain.

This table comes from immunoSEQ multiplex PCR, and its TCRdb copy is limited to in-frame clones, with some not included. Of 200,000 to 250,000 clones in the sample, approximately 83% are singletons; the top ten hold about 3%. The sequence derives from a woman in her twenties or thirties who had recovered from COVID-19. The source material was peripheral blood.

The DNA for the CDR3 is TGTGCCAGCAGCCACGGGGGTCAGGAGAGTAATTCACCCCTCCACTTT. Encoded protein: CASSHGGQESNSPLHF. The chain has TRBV5-4 and TRBJ1-6, with a tentative D call TRBD1 (5 bases). With 4 bases removed from V and 6 bases from J, the gap between germline ends came to 17 bases. The CDR3 totals 16 residues. Germline CDR1 SGHNT, CDR2 YYREEE (reference sequence).